Each of the 21 T cell receptor beta chains below was sequenced from the same sample in a study of cytomegalovirus exposure and HLA in healthy donors. Measured with immunoSEQ multiplex PCR; TCRdb has only the in-frame clones, and not every one. The sample has about 150,000 clones; around four fifths are singletons. The source material was PBMCs. These receptors were taken from a man younger than 40 in good health and CMV-seropositive.

V gene TRBV29-1 combines with J gene TRBJ2-1; possibly TRBD2 for D (5 bases). The germline CDR1 and CDR2 sequences are SQVTM and ANQGSEA. The CDR3 contains 13 residues. The V end was cut by 3 bases, the J end by 10 bases, with 16 bases between. This CDR3 is CSVDPVGSREQFF. In DNA form, the CDR3 reads TGCAGCGTTGACCCCGTGGGGAGCCGGGAGCAGTTCTTC.

The chain joins TRBV21-1 to TRBJ2-7; the D call in the table, TRBD2, was not verified against the DNA. TRBV21-1 is labeled a pseudogene. The CDR3 totals 14 residues. The DNA for the CDR3 is TGTGCCAGCAGCATGAGGACGGGGTCCTACGAGCAGTACTTC. Its protein product is CASSMRTGSYEQYF.

This sequence joins TRBV6-5 and TRBJ2-7; 10 bases map to TRBD1. The CDR3 sequence is 13 residues long. Germline CDR1 and CDR2: MNHEY and SVGAGI. V dropped 8 bases and J dropped 3; count of bases not matched to a gene: 4. For the CDR3, the DNA is TGTGCCAGCCGCGGGGACAGGGGCTACGAGCAGTACTTC. Translation gives CASRGDRGYEQYF.

This clone showed up many times. V and J are TRBV2 and TRBJ2-1; TRBD1 might be the D (5 bases). The germline CDR1 and CDR2 sequences are SNHLY and FYNNEI. Between the trimmed V and J ends, which lost 6 bases and 3 bases, there was a span of 12 bases. This CDR3 region has 14 residues. This chain's CDR3 is CASRGSRGYNEQFF. The CDR3 DNA reads TGTGCCAGCAGGGGTTCAAGGGGCTACAATGAGCAGTTCTTC.

The chain employs TRBV4-1 and TRBJ2-7; a possible D gene is TRBD2 (6 bases). There are 15 residues in the CDR3. Deletions cut 1 base from V and 7 bases from J, with 17 bases between. Germline V gene data show CDR1 as MGHRA and CDR2 as YSYEKL. This chain's CDR3 is CASSQVTAGRGEQYF. The CDR3 region has the DNA TGCGCCAGCAGCCAAGTCACTGCGGGTCGGGGGGAGCAGTACTTC.

This clone showed up just once. The gene calls are TRBV4-1 and TRBJ1-5; TRBD1 is a possible D gene (6 bases). Trimming removed 2 bases from V and 0 bases from J, with 14 bases in between. Germline V gene sequence: CDR1 MGHRA, CDR2 YSYEKL. The CDR3 runs 17 residues. The CDR3 protein is CASSQFQGMYSNQPQHF. The CDR3 nucleotides read TGCGCCAGCAGCCAATTCCAGGGGATGTATAGCAATCAGCCCCAGCATTTT.

There are a few counts of this clone. The chain recombines TRBV30 with TRBJ2-5, with 8 bases that match TRBD1. Germline V lookup: CDR1 GTSNPN, CDR2 SVGIG (reference sequence). Trimming cost V 2 bases and J 9 bases; bases outside gene matches: 11. This CDR3 has 14 residues. As DNA, the CDR3 is TGTGCCTGGAGTAGGACAGGGCCCCCTCTGGCCCAGTACTTC. It is translated as CAWSRTGPPLAQYF.

This chain joins TRBV25-1 and TRBJ2-1, with 8 bases that match TRBD2. The trim removed 3 bases at V and 2 bases at J, leaving 3 bases unmatched. Germline-derived CDR1 and CDR2 are MGHDK and SYGVNS. CDR3 length: 15 residues. The CDR3 reads CASSDSGIPYNEQFF. CDR3 in DNA: TGTGCCAGCAGTGATAGCGGGATTCCCTACAATGAGCAGTTCTTC.

The chain joins TRBV5-7 to TRBJ2-3; no clear D. TRBV5-7 qualifies as an ORF whose function is uncertain. The V gene lost 2 bases and the J gene lost 0 bases, with 7 bases spanning the gap. This CDR3 has 14 residues. Here the CDR3 reads CASSFLSSTDTQYF. In DNA, the CDR3 is TGTGCCAGCAGCTTCTTGTCTAGCACAGATACGCAGTATTTT.

The chain couples TRBV7-9 to TRBJ2-7; D is perhaps TRBD2 (6 bases). Germline V gene sequence: CDR1 SEHNR, CDR2 FQNEAQ (reference sequence). There are 15 residues in the CDR3. V was cut by 4 bases and J by 0 bases, with 13 bases left in between. The DNA of the CDR3 is TGTGCCAGCAGCTCTCCGGGGAGGAGCTCCTACGAGCAGTACTTC. It specifies CASSSPGRSSYEQYF.

This clone was observed once. The chain is built from TRBV9 and TRBJ2-7; maybe TRBD1 (5 bases). This CDR3 comprises 12 residues. Germline loops: CDR1 SGDLS, CDR2 YYNGEE. V lost 3 bases and J lost 6, with 10 bases in between. The CDR3 loop reads CASSGPGSEQYF. The CDR3 nucleotides read TGTGCCAGCAGCGGTCCAGGGTCCGAGCAGTACTTC.

The V call is TRBV6-6, the J call TRBJ1-2; 7 bases map to TRBD1. There are 12 residues in the CDR3. Trimming removed 8 bases from V and 7 bases from J; junction bases left unmatched: 7. Germline CDR1 reads MNHNY; CDR2 reads SVGAGI (reference sequence). The CDR3 spells CASRTGDRGYTF. CDR3 coding DNA: TGTGCCAGCCGAACAGGGGACCGTGGCTACACCTTC.

The chain recombines TRBV2 with TRBJ1-5, with 7 bases that match TRBD1. The CDR3 is 15 amino acids. Germline V CDR1 and CDR2: SNHLY, FYNNEI. V gave up 4 bases and J gave up 3 bases; unmatched junction bases: 6. CDR3: CASSVGQLDNQPQHF. The CDR3 coding sequence is TGTGCCAGCAGTGTGGGACAGCTTGACAATCAGCCCCAGCATTTT.

The gene calls are TRBV7-8 and TRBJ2-1; 7 positions match TRBD2. The CDR3 consists of 15 residues. The ends lost 0 bases at V and 6 bases at J; junction bases unmatched: 5. In germline, CDR1 is SGHVS, CDR2 FQNEAQ. The CDR3 sequence is CASSLALAEGNEQFF. The CDR3 DNA is TGTGCCAGCAGCTTAGCGCTAGCGGAGGGCAATGAGCAGTTCTTC.

The V call is TRBV5-1, the J call TRBJ2-5; D perhaps matches TRBD2 (6 bases). The CDR3 length is 15 residues. Looked up from germline, CDR1 is SGHRS and CDR2 is YFSETQ. Trimming stripped 0 bases from V and 4 bases from J, with 13 bases between. CDR3 residues: CASSLGVMEGETQYF. The CDR3 DNA sequence: TGCGCCAGCAGCTTGGGGGTAATGGAGGGAGAGACCCAGTACTTC.

The V call is TRBV18, the J call TRBJ1-5, with TRBD1 matching over 11 bases. Germline V gene lookup returns CDR1 KGHSH and CDR2 LQKENI. Trimming removed 2 bases from V and 4 bases from J; junction bases left unmatched: 4. The CDR3 is 16 amino acids. This chain's CDR3 is CASSPSGTGGNQPQHF. Written as DNA, the CDR3 is TGTGCCAGCTCACCAAGTGGGACAGGGGGAAATCAGCCCCAGCATTTT.

This chain joins TRBV11-1 and TRBJ1-6; 7 bases fit TRBD1. CDR1 SGHAT and CDR2 FQDESV come from the germline V gene (reference sequence). The junction had 6 bases not matched to a gene; V was cut back by 6 bases and J by 10 bases. The CDR3 runs 13 residues. The CDR3 loop reads CASRLDRESPLHF. The CDR3 DNA sequence: TGTGCCAGCAGGCTAGACAGGGAATCACCCCTCCACTTT.

The count of this clone is one. The chain links TRBV19 to TRBJ1-3; D gene ambiguous. CDR1 and CDR2 from the germline V gene are LNHDA and SQIVND (reference sequence). Trimming pared 6 bases from V and 0 bases from J, leaving 12 bases between. This CDR3 spans 15 amino acids. The CDR3 DNA sequence: TGTGCCAGTAGCCCATTGGGGAGCTCTGGAAACACCATATATTTT. Amino acid sequence: CASSPLGSSGNTIYF.

This clone is a singleton in its sample. DNA for the CDR3: TGTGCCAGCATGCAGCGGGGGGGCAGCGATGAGCAGTTCTTC. Protein: CASMQRGGSDEQFF. This chain joins TRBV6-6 and TRBJ2-1; TRBD2 matches at 10 bases. Germline lookup yields CDR1 MNHNY and CDR2 SVGAGI (reference sequence). The CDR3 extends over 14 amino acids. J gave up 8 bases and V 7 bases, and 8 bases lay outside the gene matches.

V gene TRBV30 combines with J gene TRBJ1-3; TRBD1 matches 8 bases. From germline, CDR1 is GTSNPN and CDR2 SVGIG (reference sequence). CDR3 length equals 13 residues. With 8 bases clipped from V and 2 bases from J, the junction kept 5 bases outside the gene matches. The CDR3 nucleotides read TGTGCCGGCGGGACAGGTACTGGAAACACCATATATTTT. The encoded protein is CAGGTGTGNTIYF.

The rearrangement joins TRBV9 to TRBJ1-2; TRBD1 might be the D (5 bases). The CDR3 runs to 12 residues. The V and J ends lost 2 bases and 5 bases respectively, with 7 bases between them. Looked up from germline, CDR1 is SGDLS and CDR2 is YYNGEE. The CDR3 sequence is CASSVDSYGYTF. CDR3 nucleotide sequence: TGTGCCAGCAGCGTCGACAGTTATGGCTACACCTTC.